These 13 T cell receptor beta chains were sequenced from one sample in a study of cytomegalovirus exposure and HLA in healthy donors. PCR used 60 Vbeta primers and 13 Jbeta primers. Clones were read by immunoSEQ multiplex PCR, and TCRdb kept only the in-frame ones, dropping some. In the table there are 100,000 to 150,000 clones, 83% of which are singletons. The material sequenced was PBMCs. The receptor set was obtained from a man younger than 30 in good health and CMV-seropositive.

The chain uses TRBV7-9 and TRBJ2-4, with D possibly TRBD1 on 6 matching bases. Germline V gene data show CDR1 as SEHNR and CDR2 as FQNEAQ (reference sequence). Between the trimmed V and J ends, which lost 3 bases and 2 bases, there was a span of 14 bases. This CDR3 spans 16 amino acids. CDR3 coding DNA: TGTGCCAGCAGCTTGCAGGGGTCGGTAACCAAAAACATTCAGTACTTC. Its translation: CASSLQGSVTKNIQYF.

The CDR3 DNA sequence: TGTGCCTGGAGTGTAATGGCAGCTGGAAACACCATATATTTT. It specifies CAWSVMAAGNTIYF. V is TRBV30 and J is TRBJ1-3; D gene ambiguous. Germline CDR1 GTSNPN, CDR2 SVGIG (reference sequence). The CDR3 is 14 residues long. The V end was cut by 0 bases, the J end by 2 bases, with 8 bases between.

This clone has a single count. This chain links TRBV28 with TRBJ1-2; tentative D call: TRBD1 (6 bases). Per the germline V gene, CDR1 is MDHEN and CDR2 is SYDVKM. V gave up 6 bases and J gave up 7 bases, with 9 bases separating them. This CDR3 contains 11 residues. The CDR3 coding sequence is TGTGCCAGCAGCAGCAGGGGTGGCTACACCTTC. Translation: CASSSRGGYTF.

This rearrangement joins TRBV25-1 to TRBJ2-1; D possibly corresponds to TRBD2 (6 bases). V was pared by 8 bases and J by 5 bases, with 13 bases between. CDR3 length: 13 residues. Germline CDR1 and CDR2: MGHDK and SYGVNS. CDR3 coding DNA: TGTGCCAGCGGGAGGCCGGGTGACAATGAGCAGTTCTTC. Translation: CASGRPGDNEQFF. Complete variable domain (other parts from reference TRBV25-1 and TRBJ2-1): EADIYQTPRYLVIGTGKKITLECSQTMGHDKMYWYQQDPGMELHLIHYSYGVNSTEKGDLSSESTVSRIRTEHFPLTLESARPSHTSQYLCASGRPGDNEQFFGPGTRLTVL.

This clone was detected once. This sequence joins TRBV2 and TRBJ2-3, with 8 bases that match TRBD1. The CDR3 loop spans 16 amino acids. Per germline, CDR1 SNHLY and CDR2 FYNNEI. The trim removed 4 bases at V and 4 bases at J, leaving 10 bases unmatched. CDR3 protein: CASSALLDRVSDTQYF. The DNA of the CDR3 is TGTGCCAGCAGTGCGCTATTGGACAGGGTCTCAGATACGCAGTATTTT.

This rearrangement joins TRBV10-3 to TRBJ1-4, with D perhaps TRBD1 (5 bases). V was cut by 6 bases and J by 7 bases, with 15 bases left in between. CDR3 length equals 14 residues. The germline gives CDR1 ENHRY, CDR2 SYGVKD. The CDR3: CAISPGPQGEKLFF. CDR3 nucleotides: TGTGCCATCAGCCCCGGCCCTCAGGGTGAAAAACTGTTTTTT.

This chain links TRBV10-1 with TRBJ2-3; D might be TRBD1 (5 bases). CDR1 and CDR2 (germline): WNHNN, SYGVQD (reference sequence). CDR3 size: 13 residues. The ends were cut back, 6 bases at V and 4 bases at J, with 11 bases in the middle. CDR3 DNA sequence: TGCGCCAGCAGCAATACAGGCGCAGATACGCAGTATTTT. Protein: CASSNTGADTQYF.

The chain uses TRBV15 and TRBJ1-4; a weak D match, TRBD1 (5 bases). Germline CDR1 reads LNHNV; CDR2 reads YYDKDF (reference sequence). V lost 3 bases to trimming and J lost 0 bases, with 11 bases between them. The CDR3 spans 16 residues. This CDR3 reads CATSSLGHATNEKLFF. DNA of the CDR3: TGTGCCACCAGCAGTCTCGGACACGCAACTAATGAAAAACTGTTTTTT.

The table lists this clone with a count of one. The J gene is TRBJ2-3, the V gene TRBV9; D perhaps matches TRBD1 (5 bases). The CDR3 length is 15 residues. Between the trimmed V and J ends, which lost 0 bases and 1 base, there was a span of 9 bases. Germline CDR1 SGDLS, CDR2 YYNGEE. The CDR3 spells CASSVASQGTDTQYF. The CDR3 bases are TGTGCCAGCAGCGTAGCATCACAGGGCACAGATACGCAGTATTTT.

V usage is TRBV5-6 and J usage is TRBJ1-2; D is ambiguous. Germline CDR1 is SGHDT and CDR2 is YYEEEE. V lost 4 bases and J lost 0, with 10 bases in between. The CDR3 is 14 amino acids. Here the CDR3 reads CASSPPGTNYGYTF. CDR3 bases: TGTGCCAGCAGCCCCCCCGGGACTAACTATGGCTACACCTTC.

CDR3 nucleotide sequence: TGTGCCAGCAGTTTATCGGGACAGGGTTTGTACGAGCAGTACTTC. Translated, it gives CASSLSGQGLYEQYF. The chain carries TRBV27 and TRBJ2-7; 9 positions match TRBD1. Germline loops: CDR1 MNHEY, CDR2 SMNVEV (reference sequence). This CDR3 is 15 amino acids long. Trimming at V came to 0 bases and at J to 4 bases, leaving 4 bases not matched to a gene.

This sequence joins TRBV4-1 and TRBJ2-1; 7 bases fit TRBD2. CDR3 length: 16 amino acids. Germline trimming cut 3 bases from V and 4 bases from J; bases unmatched to any gene: 9. Per the germline V gene, CDR1 is MGHRA and CDR2 is YSYEKL. CDR3 loop: CASSHLSGVEYNEQFF. CDR3 bases: TGCGCCAGCAGCCATCTGAGCGGGGTGGAGTACAATGAGCAGTTCTTC.

The chain carries TRBV13 and TRBJ1-4; D perhaps matches TRBD1 (5 bases). The germline V gene has CDR1 PRHDT and CDR2 FYEKMQ (reference sequence). V was cut by 4 bases and J by 3 bases, with 12 bases left in between. The CDR3 length is 15 residues. CDR3 sequence (DNA): TGTGCCAGCAGCTCTCCAGGGTTGCCTAATGAAAAACTGTTTTTT. Translated, it gives CASSSPGLPNEKLFF.